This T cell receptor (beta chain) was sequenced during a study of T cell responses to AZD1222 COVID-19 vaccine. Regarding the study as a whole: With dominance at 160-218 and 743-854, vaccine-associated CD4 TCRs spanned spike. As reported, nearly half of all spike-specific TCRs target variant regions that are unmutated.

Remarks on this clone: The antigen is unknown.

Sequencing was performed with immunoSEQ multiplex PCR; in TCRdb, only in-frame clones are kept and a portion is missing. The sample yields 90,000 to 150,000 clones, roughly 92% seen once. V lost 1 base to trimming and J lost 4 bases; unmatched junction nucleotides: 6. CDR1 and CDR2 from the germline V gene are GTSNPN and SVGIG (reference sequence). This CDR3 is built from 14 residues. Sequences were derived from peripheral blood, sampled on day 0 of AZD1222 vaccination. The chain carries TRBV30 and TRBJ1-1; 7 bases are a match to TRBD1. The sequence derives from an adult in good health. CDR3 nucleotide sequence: TGTGCCTGGAGTGAAGGGGGCAAAGGCACTGAAGCTTTCTTT. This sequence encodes CAWSEGGKGTEAFF.